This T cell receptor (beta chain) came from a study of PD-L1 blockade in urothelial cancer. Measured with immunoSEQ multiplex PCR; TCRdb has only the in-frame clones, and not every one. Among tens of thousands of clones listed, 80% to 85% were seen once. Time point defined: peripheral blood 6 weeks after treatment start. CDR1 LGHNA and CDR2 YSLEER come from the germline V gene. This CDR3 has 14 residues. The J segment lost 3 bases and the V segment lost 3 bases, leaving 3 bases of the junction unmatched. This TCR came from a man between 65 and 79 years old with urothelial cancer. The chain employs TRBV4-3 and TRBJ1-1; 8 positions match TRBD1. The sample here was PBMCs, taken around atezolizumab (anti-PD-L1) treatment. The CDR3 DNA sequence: TGCGCCAGCAGCCAGCAGACAGGGGACACTGAAGCTTTCTTT. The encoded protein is CASSQQTGDTEAFF.